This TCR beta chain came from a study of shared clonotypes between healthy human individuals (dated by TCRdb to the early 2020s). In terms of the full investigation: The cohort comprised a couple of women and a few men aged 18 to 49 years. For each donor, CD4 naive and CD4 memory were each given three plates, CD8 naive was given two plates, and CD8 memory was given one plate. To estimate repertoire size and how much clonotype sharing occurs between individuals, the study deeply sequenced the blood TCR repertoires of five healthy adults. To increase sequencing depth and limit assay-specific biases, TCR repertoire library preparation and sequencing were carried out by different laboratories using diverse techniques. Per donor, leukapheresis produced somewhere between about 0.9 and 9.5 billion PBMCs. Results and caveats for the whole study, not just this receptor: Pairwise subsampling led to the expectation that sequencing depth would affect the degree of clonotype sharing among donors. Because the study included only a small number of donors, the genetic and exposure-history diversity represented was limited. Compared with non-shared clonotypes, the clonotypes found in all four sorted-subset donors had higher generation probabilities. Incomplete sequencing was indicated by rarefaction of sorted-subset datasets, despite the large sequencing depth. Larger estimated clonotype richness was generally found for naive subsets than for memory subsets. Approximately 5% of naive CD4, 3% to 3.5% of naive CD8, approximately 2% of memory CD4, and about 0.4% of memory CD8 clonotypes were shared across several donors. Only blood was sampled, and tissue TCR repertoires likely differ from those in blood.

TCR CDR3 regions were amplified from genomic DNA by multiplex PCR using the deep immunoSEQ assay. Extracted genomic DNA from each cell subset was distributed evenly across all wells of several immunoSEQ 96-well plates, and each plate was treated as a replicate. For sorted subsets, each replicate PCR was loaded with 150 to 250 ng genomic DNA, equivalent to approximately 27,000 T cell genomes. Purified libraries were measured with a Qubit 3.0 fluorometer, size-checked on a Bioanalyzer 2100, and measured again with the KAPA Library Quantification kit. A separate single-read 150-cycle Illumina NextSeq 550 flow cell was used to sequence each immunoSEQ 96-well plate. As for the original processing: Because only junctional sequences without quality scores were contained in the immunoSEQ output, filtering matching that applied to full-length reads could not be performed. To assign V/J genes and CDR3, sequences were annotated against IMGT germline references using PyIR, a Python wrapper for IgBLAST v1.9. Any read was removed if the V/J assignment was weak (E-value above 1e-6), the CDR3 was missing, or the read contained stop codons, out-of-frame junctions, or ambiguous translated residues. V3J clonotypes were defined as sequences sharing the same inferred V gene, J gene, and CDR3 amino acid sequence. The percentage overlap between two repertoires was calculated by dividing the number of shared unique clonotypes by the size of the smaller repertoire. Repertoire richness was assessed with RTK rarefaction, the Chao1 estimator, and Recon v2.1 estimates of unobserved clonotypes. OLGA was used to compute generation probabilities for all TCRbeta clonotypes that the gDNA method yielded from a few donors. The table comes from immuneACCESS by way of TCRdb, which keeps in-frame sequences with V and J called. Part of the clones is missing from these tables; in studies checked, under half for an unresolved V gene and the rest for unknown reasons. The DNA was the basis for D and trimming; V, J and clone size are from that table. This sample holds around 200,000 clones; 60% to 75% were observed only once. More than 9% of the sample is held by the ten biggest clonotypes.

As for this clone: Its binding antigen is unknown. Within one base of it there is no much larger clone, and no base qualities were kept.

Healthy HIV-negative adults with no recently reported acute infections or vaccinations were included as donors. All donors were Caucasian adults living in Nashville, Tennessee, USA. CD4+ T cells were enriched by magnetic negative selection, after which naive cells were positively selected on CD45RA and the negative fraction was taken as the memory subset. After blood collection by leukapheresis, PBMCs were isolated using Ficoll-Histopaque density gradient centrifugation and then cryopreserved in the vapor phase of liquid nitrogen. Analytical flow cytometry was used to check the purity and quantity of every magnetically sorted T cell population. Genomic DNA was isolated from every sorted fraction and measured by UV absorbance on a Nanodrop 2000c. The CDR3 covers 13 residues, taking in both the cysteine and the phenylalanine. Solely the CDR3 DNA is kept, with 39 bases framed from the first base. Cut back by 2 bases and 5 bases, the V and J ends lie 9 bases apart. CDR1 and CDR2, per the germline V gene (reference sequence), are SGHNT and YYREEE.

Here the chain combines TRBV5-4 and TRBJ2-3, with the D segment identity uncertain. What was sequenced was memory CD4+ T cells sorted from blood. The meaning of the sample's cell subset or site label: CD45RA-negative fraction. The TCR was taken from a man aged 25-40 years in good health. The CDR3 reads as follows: CASSFKGEDTQYF. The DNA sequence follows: TGTGCCAGCAGCTTTAAGGGCGAAGATACGCAGTATTTT.